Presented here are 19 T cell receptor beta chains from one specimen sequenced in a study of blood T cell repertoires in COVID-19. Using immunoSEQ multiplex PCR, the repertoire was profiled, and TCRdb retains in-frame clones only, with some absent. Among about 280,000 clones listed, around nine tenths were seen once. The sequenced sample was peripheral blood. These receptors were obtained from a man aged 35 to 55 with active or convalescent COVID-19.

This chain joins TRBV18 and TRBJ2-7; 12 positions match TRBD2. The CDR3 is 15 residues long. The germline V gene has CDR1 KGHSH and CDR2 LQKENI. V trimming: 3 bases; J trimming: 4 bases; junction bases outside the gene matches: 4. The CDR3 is CASSPTSGSWYEQYF. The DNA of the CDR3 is TGTGCCAGCTCACCGACTAGCGGGAGTTGGTACGAGCAGTACTTC. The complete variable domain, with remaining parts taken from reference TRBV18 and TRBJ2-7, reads NAGVMQNPRHLVRRRGQEARLRCSPMKGHSHVYWYRQLPEEGLKFMVYLQKENIIDESGMPKERFSAEFPKEGPSILRIQQVVRGDSAAYFCASSPTSGSWYEQYFGPGTRLTVT.

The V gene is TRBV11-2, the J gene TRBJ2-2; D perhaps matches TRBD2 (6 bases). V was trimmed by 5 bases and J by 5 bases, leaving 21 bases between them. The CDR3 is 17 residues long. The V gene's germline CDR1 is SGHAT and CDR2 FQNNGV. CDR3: CASSPTPASVRTGELFF. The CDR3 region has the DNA TGTGCCAGCAGCCCGACCCCAGCTAGCGTACGAACCGGGGAGCTGTTTTTT.

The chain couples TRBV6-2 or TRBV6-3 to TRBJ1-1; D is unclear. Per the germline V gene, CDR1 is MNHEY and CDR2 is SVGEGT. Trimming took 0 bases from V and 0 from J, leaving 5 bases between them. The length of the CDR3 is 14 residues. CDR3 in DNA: TGTGCCAGCAGTTACTCCCTCTTGAACACTGAAGCTTTCTTT. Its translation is CASSYSLLNTEAFF.

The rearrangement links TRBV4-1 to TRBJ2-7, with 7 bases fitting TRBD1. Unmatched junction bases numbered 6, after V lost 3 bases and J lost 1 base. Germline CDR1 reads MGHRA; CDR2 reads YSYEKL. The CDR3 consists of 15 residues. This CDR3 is CASSQRQGRSYEQYF. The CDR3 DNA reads TGCGCCAGCAGCCAGAGACAGGGAAGATCCTACGAGCAGTACTTC.

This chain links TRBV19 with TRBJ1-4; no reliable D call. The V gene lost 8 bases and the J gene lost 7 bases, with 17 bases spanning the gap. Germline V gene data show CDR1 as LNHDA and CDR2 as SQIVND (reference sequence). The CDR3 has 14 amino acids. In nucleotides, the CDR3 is TGTGCCAGTTTTGACCCCAGCGCGAGTGAAAAACTGTTTTTT. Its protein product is CASFDPSASEKLFF. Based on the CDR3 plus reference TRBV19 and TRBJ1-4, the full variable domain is DGGITQSPKYLFRKEGQNVTLSCEQNLNHDAMYWYRQDPGQGLRLIYYSQIVNDFQKGDIAEGYSVSREKKESFPLTVTSAQKNPTAFYLCASFDPSASEKLFFGSGTQLSVL.

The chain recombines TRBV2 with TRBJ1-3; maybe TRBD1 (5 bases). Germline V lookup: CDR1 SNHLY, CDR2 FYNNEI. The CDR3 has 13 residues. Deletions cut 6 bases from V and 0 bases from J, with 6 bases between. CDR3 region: CASRQGSGNTIYF. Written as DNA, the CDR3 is TGTGCCAGCAGGCAGGGCTCTGGAAACACCATATATTTT.

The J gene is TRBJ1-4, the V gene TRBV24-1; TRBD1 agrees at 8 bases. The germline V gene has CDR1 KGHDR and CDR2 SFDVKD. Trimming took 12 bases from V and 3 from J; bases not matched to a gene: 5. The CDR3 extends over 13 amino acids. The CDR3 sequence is CAAQGAPNEKLFF. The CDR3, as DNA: TGTGCCGCTCAGGGGGCCCCTAATGAAAAACTGTTTTTT.

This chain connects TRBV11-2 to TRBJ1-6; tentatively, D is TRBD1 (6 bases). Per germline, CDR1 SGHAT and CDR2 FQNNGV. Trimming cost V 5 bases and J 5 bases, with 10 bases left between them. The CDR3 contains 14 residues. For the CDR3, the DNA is TGTGCCAGCAGCCCCCGGGACAATAATTCACCCCTCCACTTT. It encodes CASSPRDNNSPLHF.

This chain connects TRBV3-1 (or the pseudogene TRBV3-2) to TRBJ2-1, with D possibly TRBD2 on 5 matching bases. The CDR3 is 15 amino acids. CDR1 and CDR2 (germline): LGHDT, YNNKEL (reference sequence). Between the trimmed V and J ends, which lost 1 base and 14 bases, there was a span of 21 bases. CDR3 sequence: CASSQGGQLLNSKFF. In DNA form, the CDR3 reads TGTGCCAGCAGCCAAGGAGGGCAACTTCTTAACTCTAAGTTCTTC.

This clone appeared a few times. CDR3 DNA: TGTGCCAGCAGCCTAGGTCCTCTTAATGAGCAGTTCTTC. The encoded protein is CASSLGPLNEQFF. The chain is built from TRBV11-3 and TRBJ2-1; no clear D gene. The CDR3 totals 13 residues. Germline V gene sequence: CDR1 SGHNT, CDR2 YENEEA. The V end lost 5 bases, the J end lost 7 bases, and 12 bases lay between the germline ends.

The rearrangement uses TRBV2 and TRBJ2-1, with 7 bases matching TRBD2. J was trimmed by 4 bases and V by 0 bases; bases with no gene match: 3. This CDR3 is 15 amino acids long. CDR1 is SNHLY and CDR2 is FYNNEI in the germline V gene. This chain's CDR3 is CASSEAGGAYNEQFF. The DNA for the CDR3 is TGTGCCAGCAGTGAAGCGGGAGGGGCTTACAATGAGCAGTTCTTC.

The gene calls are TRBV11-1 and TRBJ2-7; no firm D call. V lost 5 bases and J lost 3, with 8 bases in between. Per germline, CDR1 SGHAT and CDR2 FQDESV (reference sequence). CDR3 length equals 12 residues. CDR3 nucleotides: TGTGCCAGCAGCCGCTCGCGCTACGAGCAGTACTTC. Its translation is CASSRSRYEQYF.

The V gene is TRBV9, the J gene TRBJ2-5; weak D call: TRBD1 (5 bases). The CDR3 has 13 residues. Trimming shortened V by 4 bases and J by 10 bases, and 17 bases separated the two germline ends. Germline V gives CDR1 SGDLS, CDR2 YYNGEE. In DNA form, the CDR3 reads TGTGCCAGCAGCTTCCAAGGGGATGCCGGCCAGTACTTC. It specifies CASSFQGDAGQYF.

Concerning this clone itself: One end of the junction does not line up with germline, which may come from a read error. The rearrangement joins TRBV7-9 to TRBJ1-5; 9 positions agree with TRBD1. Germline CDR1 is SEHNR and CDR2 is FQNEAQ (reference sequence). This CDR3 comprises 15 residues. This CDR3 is CASSSTTGGKQPQHF. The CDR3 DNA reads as TGTGCCAGCAGCTCTACTACAGGGGGCAAACAGCCCCAGCATTTT.

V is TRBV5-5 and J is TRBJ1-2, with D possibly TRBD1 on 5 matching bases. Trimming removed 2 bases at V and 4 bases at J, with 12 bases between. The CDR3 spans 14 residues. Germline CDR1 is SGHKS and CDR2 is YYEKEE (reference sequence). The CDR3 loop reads CASSLSGKSYGYTF. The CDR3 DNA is TGTGCCAGCAGCTTATCAGGGAAATCCTATGGCTACACCTTC.

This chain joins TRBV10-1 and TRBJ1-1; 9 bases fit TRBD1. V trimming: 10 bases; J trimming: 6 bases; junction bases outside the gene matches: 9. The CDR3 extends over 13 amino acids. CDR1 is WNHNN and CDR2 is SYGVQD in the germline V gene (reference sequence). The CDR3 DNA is TGCGCCACCTCGAAGACAGGGGGTTCTGAAGCTTTCTTT. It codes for CATSKTGGSEAFF.

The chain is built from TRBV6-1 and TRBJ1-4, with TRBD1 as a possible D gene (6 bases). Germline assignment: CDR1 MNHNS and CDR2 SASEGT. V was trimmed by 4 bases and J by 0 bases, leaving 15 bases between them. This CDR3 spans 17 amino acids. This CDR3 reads CASSVGAGPATNEKLFF. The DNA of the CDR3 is TGTGCCAGCAGTGTGGGGGCAGGACCAGCAACTAATGAAAAACTGTTTTTT.

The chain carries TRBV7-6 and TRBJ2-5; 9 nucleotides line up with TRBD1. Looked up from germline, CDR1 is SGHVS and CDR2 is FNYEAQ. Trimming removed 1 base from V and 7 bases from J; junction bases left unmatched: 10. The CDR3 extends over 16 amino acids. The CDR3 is CASSLDRGDRVGTQYF. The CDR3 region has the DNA TGTGCCAGCAGCTTAGATCGCGGGGACAGGGTAGGGACCCAGTACTTC.

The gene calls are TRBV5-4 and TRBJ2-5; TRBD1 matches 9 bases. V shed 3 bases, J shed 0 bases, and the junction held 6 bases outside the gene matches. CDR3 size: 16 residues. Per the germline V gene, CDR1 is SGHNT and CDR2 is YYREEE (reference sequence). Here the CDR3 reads CASSWGQGGNQETQYF. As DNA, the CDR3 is TGTGCCAGCAGCTGGGGACAGGGAGGTAACCAAGAGACCCAGTACTTC.